The following is a TCR beta chain sequence with its context. Produced via immunoSEQ multiplex PCR; TCRdb's table is partial and in-frame only. The sample gives around 330,000 clones, around 88% of which show up once; 1.5% to 2% is in the top ten. The germline gives CDR1 MNHEY, CDR2 SVGEGT. CDR3 length equals 15 residues. Trimming took 2 bases from V and 7 from J; bases not matched to a gene: 6. The data originate from a study of blood T cell repertoires in COVID-19. The source of this sequence is a woman aged 25 to 45 with COVID-19, enrolled during active disease. Sequencing was done on a sample of peripheral blood. The J gene is TRBJ1-4, the V gene TRBV6-2 or TRBV6-3, with 8 bases that match TRBD1. DNA for the CDR3: TGTGCCAGCAGTTACGCCGGACAGGGAGCTGAAAAACTGTTTTTT. This encodes CASSYAGQGAEKLFF.